Given below is one T cell receptor beta chain in context. The data were produced by immunoSEQ multiplex PCR, yet TCRdb's version contains in-frame clones alone and is incomplete. In the table there are about 64,000 clones, 86% of which are singletons. The sample originates from a study of pediatric ulcerative colitis. There are 17 residues in the CDR3. CDR1 is MNHEY and CDR2 is SMNVEV in the germline V gene (reference sequence). V shed 0 bases, J shed 4 bases, and the junction held 11 bases outside the gene matches. The rearrangement uses TRBV27 and TRBJ2-7; 8 bases agree with TRBD1. The sequence derives from a boy younger than 18 with severe ulcerative colitis. The sequencing sample was made of blood. CDR3: CASSLSYPGTGIYEQYF. The CDR3 DNA sequence: TGTGCCAGCAGTTTATCGTATCCCGGGACAGGTATATACGAGCAGTACTTC.